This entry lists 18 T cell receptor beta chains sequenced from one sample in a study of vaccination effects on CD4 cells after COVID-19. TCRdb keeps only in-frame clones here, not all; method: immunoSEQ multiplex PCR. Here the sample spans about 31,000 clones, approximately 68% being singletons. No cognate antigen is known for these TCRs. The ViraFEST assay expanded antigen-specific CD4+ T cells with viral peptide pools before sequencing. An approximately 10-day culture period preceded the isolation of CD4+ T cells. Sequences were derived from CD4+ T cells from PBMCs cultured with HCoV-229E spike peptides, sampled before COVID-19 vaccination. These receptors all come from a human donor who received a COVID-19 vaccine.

The DNA for the CDR3 is TGTGCCAGCAGTTTCCAACCGACGGGTAACAATGAGCAGTTCTTC. It specifies CASSFQPTGNNEQFF. V gene TRBV28 combines with J gene TRBJ2-1; D gene ambiguous. The CDR3 consists of 15 residues. Germline-derived CDR1 and CDR2 are MDHEN and SYDVKM. V lost 3 bases to trimming and J lost 5 bases, with 14 bases between them.

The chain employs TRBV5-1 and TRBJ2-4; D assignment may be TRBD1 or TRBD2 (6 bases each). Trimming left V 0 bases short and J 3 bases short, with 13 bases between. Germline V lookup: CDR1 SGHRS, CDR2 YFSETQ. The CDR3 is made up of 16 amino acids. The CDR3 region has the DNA TGCGCCAGCAGCTTGGAGGGGGGCGCGGGCAAAAACATTCAGTACTTC. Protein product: CASSLEGGAGKNIQYF.

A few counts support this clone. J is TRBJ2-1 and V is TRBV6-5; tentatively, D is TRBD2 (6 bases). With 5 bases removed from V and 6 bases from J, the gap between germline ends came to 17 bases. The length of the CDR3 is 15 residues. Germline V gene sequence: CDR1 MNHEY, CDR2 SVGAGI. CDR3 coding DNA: TGTGCCAGCAGTAGGAGGGCCGGTTTGGGCAATGAGCAGTTCTTC. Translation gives CASSRRAGLGNEQFF.

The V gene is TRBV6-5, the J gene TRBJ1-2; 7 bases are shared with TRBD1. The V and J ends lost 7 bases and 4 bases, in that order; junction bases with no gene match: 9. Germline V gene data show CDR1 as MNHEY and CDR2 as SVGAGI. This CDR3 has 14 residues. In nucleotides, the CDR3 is TGTGCCAGCACTATGGCGACAGGGATCTATGGCTACACCTTC. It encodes CASTMATGIYGYTF.

The CDR3 coding sequence is TGCGCCAGCAGCTTGACCGGGGACAGAAGAAATTCACCCCTCCACTTT. This codes for CASSLTGDRRNSPLHF. The chain is built from TRBV5-1 and TRBJ1-6, with 7 bases fitting TRBD1. Unmatched junction bases numbered 8, after V lost 1 base and J lost 7 bases. This CDR3 has 16 residues. Germline CDR1 and CDR2: SGHRS and YFSETQ.

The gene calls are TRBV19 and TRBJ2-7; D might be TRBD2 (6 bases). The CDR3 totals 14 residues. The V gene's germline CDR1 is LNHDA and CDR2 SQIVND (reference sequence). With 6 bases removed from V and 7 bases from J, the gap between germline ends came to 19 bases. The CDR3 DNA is TGTGCCAGTAGCCCAACCGGGACTCCGCGTGAGCAGTACTTC. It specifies CASSPTGTPREQYF.

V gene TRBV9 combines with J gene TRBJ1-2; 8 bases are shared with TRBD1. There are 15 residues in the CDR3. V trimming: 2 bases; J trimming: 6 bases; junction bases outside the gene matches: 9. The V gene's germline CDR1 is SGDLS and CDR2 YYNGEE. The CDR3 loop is CASSVADRDWDGYTF. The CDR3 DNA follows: TGTGCCAGCAGCGTGGCGGACAGGGACTGGGATGGCTACACCTTC.

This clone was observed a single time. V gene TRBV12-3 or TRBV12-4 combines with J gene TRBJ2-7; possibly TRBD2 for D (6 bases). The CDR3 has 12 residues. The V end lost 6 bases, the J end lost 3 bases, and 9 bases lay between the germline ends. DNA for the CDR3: TGTGCCAGCAGCCGGGGACTCTACGAGCAGTACTTC. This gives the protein CASSRGLYEQYF.

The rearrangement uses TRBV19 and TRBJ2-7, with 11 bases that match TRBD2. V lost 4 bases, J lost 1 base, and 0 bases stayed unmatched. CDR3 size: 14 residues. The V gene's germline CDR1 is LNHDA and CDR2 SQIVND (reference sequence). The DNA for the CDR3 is TGTGCCAGTAGTAGGACTAGCGGGTCCTACGAGCAGTACTTC. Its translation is CASSRTSGSYEQYF.

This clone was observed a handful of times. The CDR3 nucleotides are TGTGCCAGCAGGCCTAACTCTGGAAACACCATATATTTT. It translates to CASRPNSGNTIYF. This chain links TRBV12-3 or TRBV12-4 with TRBJ1-3; D unresolved. The CDR3 length is 13 residues. V lost 6 bases and J lost 0, with 6 bases in between.

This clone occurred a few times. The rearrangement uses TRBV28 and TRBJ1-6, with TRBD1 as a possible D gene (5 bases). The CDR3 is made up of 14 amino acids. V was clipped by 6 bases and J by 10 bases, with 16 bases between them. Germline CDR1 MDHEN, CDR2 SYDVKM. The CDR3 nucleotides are TGTGCCAGCAGCCTCCGGGACCGGGGGTCACCCCTCCACTTT. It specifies CASSLRDRGSPLHF.

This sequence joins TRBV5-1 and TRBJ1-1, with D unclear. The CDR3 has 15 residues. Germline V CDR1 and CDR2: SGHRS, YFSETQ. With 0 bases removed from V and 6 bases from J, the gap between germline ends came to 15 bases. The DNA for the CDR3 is TGCGCCAGCAGCTTGGGGGTCCGCCAGGTGGCTGAAGCTTTCTTT. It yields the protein CASSLGVRQVAEAFF.

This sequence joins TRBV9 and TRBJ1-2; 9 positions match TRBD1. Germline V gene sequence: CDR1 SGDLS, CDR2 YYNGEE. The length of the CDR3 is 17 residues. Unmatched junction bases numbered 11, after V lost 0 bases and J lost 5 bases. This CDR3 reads CASSVGGDRAPWYGYTF. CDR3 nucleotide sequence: TGTGCCAGCAGCGTAGGAGGGGACAGGGCCCCGTGGTATGGCTACACCTTC.

In nucleotides, the CDR3 is TGTGCCAGTAGTATGATAGGGGGTACCACTGAAGCTTTCTTT. Translated: CASSMIGGTTEAFF. The rearrangement joins TRBV19 to TRBJ1-1; maybe TRBD1 (6 bases). This CDR3 comprises 14 residues. Germline assignment: CDR1 LNHDA and CDR2 SQIVND (reference sequence). V lost 3 bases to trimming and J lost 4 bases, with 12 bases between them. The full variable domain, with the rest looked up from reference TRBV19 and TRBJ1-1, is DGGITQSPKYLFRKEGQNVTLSCEQNLNHDAMYWYRQDPGQGLRLIYYSQIVNDFQKGDIAEGYSVSREKKESFPLTVTSAQKNPTAFYLCASSMIGGTTEAFFGQGTRLTVV.

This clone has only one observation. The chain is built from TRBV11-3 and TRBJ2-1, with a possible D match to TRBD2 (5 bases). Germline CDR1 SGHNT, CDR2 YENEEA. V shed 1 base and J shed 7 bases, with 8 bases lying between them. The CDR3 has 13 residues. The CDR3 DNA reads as TGTGCCAGCAGCTTAGGTACGGGGAATGAGCAGTTCTTC. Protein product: CASSLGTGNEQFF.

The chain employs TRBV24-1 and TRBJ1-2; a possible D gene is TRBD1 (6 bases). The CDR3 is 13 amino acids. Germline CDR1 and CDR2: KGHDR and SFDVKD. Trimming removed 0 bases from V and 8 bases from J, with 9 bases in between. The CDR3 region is CATSDLAGEGYTF. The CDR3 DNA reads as TGTGCCACCAGTGATTTGGCAGGGGAGGGCTACACCTTC.

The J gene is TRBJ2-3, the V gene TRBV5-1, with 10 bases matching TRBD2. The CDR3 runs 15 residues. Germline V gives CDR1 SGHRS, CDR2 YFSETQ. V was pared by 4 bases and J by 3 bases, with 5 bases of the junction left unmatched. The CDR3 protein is CASSVAGGNTDTQYF. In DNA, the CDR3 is TGCGCCAGCAGCGTAGCGGGGGGCAATACAGATACGCAGTATTTT.

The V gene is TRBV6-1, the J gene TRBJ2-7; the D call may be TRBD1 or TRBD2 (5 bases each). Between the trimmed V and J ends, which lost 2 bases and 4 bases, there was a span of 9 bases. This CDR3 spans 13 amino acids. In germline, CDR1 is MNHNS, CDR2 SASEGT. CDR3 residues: CASSERGGYEQYF. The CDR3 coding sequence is TGTGCCAGCAGTGAAAGGGGCGGGTACGAGCAGTACTTC.